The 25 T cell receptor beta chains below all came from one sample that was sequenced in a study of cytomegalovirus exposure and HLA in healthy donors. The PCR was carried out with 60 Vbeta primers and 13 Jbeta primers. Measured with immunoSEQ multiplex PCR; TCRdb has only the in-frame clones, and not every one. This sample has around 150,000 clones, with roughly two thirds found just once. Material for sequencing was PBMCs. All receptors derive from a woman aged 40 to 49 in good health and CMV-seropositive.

The CDR3 nucleotides are TGTGCCAGCAGTGCCCCCAGTGAGCAGTTCTTC. Protein sequence: CASSAPSEQFF. The V and J genes are TRBV2 and TRBJ2-1; D unresolved. The CDR3 covers 11 residues. The V end was cut by 4 bases, the J end by 9 bases, with 7 bases between. Germline loops: CDR1 SNHLY, CDR2 FYNNEI.

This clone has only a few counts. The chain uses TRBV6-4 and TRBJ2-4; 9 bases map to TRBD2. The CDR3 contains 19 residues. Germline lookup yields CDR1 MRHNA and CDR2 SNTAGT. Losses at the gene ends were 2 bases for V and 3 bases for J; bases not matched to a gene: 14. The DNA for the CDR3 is TGTGCCAGCAGTGACCCCCCGGCGGGAGGGCCGGTCGTCAAAAACATTCAGTACTTC. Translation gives CASSDPPAGGPVVKNIQYF.

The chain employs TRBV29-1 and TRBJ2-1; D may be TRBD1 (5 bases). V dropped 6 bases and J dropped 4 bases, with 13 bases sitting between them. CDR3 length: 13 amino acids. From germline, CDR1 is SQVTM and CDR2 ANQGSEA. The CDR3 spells CSVLQGRYNEQFF. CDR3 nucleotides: TGCAGCGTACTCCAGGGCAGATACAATGAGCAGTTCTTC.

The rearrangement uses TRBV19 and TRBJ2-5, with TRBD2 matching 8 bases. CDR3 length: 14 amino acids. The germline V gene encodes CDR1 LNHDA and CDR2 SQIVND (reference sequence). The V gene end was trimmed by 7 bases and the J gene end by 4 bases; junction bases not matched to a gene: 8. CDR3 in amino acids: CASKVAGNGETQYF. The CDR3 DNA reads TGTGCCAGTAAGGTAGCGGGGAACGGAGAGACCCAGTACTTC.

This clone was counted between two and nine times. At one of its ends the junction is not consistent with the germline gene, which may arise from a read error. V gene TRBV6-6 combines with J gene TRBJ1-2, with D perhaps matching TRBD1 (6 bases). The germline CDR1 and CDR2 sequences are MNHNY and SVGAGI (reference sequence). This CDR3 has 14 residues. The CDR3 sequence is CASSGTQENYGYPF. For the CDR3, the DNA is TGTGCCAGCAGCGGGACACAAGAAAACTATGGCTACCCCTTC.

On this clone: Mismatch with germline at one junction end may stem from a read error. In nucleotides, the CDR3 is TGTGCCAGCAGCTTCCGGAGAGTCGTGATTTGCAATCAGCCCCAGAATTTT. It encodes CASSFRRVVICNQPQNF. The rearrangement uses TRBV5-4 and TRBJ1-5, with no clear D. The CDR3 has 17 residues. Per germline, CDR1 SGHNT and CDR2 YYREEE (reference sequence). Based on the CDR3 plus reference TRBV5-4 and TRBJ1-5, the full variable domain is ETGVTQSPTHLIKTRGQQVTLRCSSQSGHNTVSWYQQALGQGPQFIFQYYREEENGRGNFPPRFSGLQFPNYSSELNVNALELDDSALYLCASSFRRVVICNQPQNFGDGTRLSIL.

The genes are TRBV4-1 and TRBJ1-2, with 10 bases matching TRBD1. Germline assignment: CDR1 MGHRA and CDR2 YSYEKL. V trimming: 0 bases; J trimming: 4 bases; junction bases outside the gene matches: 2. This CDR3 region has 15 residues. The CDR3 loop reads CASSQEGTGVYGYTF. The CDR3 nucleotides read TGCGCCAGCAGCCAAGAAGGGACAGGGGTCTATGGCTACACCTTC.

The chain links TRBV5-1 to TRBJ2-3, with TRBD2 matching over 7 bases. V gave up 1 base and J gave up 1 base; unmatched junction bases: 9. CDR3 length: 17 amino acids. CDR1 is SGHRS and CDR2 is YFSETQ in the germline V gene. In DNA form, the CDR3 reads TGCGCCAGCAGCTTGTTCGCGATGGCGGGAGGCACAGATACGCAGTATTTT. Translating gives CASSLFAMAGGTDTQYF.

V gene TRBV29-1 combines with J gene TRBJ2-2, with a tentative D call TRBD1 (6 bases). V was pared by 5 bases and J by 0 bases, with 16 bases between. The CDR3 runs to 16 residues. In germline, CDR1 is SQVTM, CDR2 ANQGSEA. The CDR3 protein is CSVLSLRTANTGELFF. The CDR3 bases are TGCAGCGTTCTTAGTCTGCGGACAGCGAACACCGGGGAGCTGTTTTTT.

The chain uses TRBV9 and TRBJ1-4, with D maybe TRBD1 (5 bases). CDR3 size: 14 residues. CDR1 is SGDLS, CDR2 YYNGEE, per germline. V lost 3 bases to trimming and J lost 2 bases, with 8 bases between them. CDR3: CASSATVTNEKLFF. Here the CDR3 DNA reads TGTGCCAGCAGCGCGACAGTTACTAATGAAAAACTGTTTTTT.

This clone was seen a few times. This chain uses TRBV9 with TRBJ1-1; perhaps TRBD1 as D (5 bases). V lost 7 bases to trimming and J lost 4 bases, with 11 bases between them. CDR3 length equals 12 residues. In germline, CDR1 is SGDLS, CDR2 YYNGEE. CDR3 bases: TGTGCCAGCGGAAGGGGAGGCACTGAAGCTTTCTTT. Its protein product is CASGRGGTEAFF.

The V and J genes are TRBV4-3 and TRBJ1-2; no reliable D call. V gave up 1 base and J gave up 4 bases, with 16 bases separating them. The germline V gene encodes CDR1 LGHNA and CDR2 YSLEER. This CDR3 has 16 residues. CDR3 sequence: CASSQVSSGRIYGYTF. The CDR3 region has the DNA TGCGCCAGCAGCCAAGTTTCAAGCGGGAGGATCTATGGCTACACCTTC.

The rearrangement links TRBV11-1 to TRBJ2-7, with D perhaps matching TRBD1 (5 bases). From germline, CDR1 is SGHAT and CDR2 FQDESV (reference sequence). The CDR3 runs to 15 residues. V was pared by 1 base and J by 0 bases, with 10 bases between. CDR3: CASSLVRGFSYEQYF. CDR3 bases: TGTGCCAGCAGCTTAGTTAGGGGTTTCTCCTACGAGCAGTACTTC.

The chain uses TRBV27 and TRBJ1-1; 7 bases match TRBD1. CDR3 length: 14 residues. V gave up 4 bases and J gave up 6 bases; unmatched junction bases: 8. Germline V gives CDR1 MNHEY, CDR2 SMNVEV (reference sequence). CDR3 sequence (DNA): TGTGCCAGCAGTTCTTGGACAGGAGGGCCTGAAGCTTTCTTT. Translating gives CASSSWTGGPEAFF.

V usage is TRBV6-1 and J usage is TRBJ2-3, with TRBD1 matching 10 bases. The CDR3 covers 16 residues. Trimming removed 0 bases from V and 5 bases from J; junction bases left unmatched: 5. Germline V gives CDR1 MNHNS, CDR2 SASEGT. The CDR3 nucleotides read TGTGCCAGCAGTGAAGCACGGACAGGGGGAAGAGATACGCAGTATTTT. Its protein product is CASSEARTGGRDTQYF.

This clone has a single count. CDR3 sequence: CASSLGTEAFF. The DNA of the CDR3 is TGTGCCAGCAGCCTAGGGACAGAAGCTTTCTTT. The chain uses TRBV11-2 and TRBJ1-1; possibly TRBD1 for D (6 bases). The CDR3 covers 11 residues. Trimming shortened V by 5 bases and J by 8 bases, and 9 bases separated the two germline ends. CDR1 is SGHAT, CDR2 FQNNGV, per germline.

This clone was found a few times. The CDR3 region has the DNA TGTGCCAGCAGCCCAGGGGGCGCCCCCACTGAAGCTTTCTTT. This encodes CASSPGGAPTEAFF. The rearrangement uses TRBV7-6 and TRBJ1-1, with 8 bases identical to TRBD1. The CDR3 spans 14 residues. Losses at the gene ends were 5 bases for V and 4 bases for J; bases not matched to a gene: 6. CDR1 is SGHVS, CDR2 FNYEAQ, per germline.

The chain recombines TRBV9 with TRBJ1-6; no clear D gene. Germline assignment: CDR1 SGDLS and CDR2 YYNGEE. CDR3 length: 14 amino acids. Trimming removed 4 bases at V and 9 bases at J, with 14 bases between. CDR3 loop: CASSPDLGGSPLHF. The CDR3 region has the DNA TGTGCCAGCAGCCCAGACTTGGGAGGTTCACCCCTCCACTTT.

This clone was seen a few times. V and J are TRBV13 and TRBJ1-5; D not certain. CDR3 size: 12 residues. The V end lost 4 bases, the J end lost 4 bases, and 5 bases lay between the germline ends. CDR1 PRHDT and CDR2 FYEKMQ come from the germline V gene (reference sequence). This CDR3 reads CASSSLNQPQHF. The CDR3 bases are TGTGCCAGCAGCTCCCTAAATCAGCCCCAGCATTTT.

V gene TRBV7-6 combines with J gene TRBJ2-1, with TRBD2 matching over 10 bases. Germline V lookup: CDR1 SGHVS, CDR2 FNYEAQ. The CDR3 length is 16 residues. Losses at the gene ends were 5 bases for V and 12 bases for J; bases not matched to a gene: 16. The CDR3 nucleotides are TGTGCCAGCAGCCCTAGTTACTGGACTAGCGGTCCGGGGCAGTTCTTC. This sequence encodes CASSPSYWTSGPGQFF.

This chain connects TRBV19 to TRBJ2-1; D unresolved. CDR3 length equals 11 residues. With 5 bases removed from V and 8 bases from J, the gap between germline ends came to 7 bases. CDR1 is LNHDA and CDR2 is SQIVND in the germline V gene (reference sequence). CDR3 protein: CASSRAYEQFF. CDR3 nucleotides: TGTGCCAGTAGTCGCGCATATGAGCAGTTCTTC.

The CDR3 protein is CASSPPGTATGETQYF. The CDR3 DNA reads as TGTGCCAGCAGCCCTCCTGGGACAGCTACGGGAGAGACCCAGTACTTC. The chain combines TRBV7-9 with TRBJ2-5, with TRBD1 matching over 7 bases. The CDR3 has 16 amino acids. The V segment lost 5 bases and the J segment 4 bases; nucleotides outside the gene matches: 13. Germline CDR1 and CDR2: SEHNR and FQNEAQ (reference sequence).

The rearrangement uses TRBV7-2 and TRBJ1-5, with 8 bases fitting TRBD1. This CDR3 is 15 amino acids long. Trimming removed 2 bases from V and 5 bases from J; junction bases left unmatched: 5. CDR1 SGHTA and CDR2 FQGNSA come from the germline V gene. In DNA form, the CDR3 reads TGTGCCAGCAGCTTAAGAGTGACAGGGGATCAGCCCCAGCATTTT. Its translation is CASSLRVTGDQPQHF.

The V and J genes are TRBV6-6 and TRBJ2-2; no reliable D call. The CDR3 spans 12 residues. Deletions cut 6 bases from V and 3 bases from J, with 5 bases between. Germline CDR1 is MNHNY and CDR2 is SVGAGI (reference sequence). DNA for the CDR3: TGTGCCAGCAGGGCCTACACCGGGGAGCTGTTTTTT. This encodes CASRAYTGELFF.

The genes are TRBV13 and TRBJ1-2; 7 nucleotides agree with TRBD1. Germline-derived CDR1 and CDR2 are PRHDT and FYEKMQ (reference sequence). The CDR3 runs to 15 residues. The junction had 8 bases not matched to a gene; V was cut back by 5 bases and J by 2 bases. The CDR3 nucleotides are TGTGCCAGCAGCACCCGGGACAGCAAAAACTATGGCTACACCTTC. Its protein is CASSTRDSKNYGYTF.